These 11 T cell receptor beta chains came from one sample sequenced in a study of T cell repertoires in breast cancer. Blocking oligonucleotides added to a second nested PCR suppressed unpaired genes. From the emulsion pairing reads, TCRdb called clonotypes with MiXCR, one entry per CDR3 protein. This table holds about 40,000 distinct CDR3 sequences, 45% to 55% found once. The expanded emulsion RT-PCR method captured paired alpha and beta chains from CD8+ T cells. Sample: CD8+ T cells. The receptor set was obtained from a pool of human donors with breast cancer or a healthy control (not recorded which).

A word on this clonotype: The CDR3 carries no conserved terminal phenylalanine or tryptophan, so it likely arises from a read error. This chain joins TRBV5-1 and TRBJ1-1, with D possibly being TRBD1 (5 bases). The CDR3 has 15 amino acids. V was cut by 2 bases and J by 8 bases, with 19 bases left in between. Germline loops: CDR1 SGHRS, CDR2 YFSETQ. The CDR3 nucleotides are TGCGCCAGCAGCTTAACAGGCGATATGGGCACCGAAGCTTTCTGT. It encodes CASSLTGDMGTEAFC.

This chain uses TRBV11-1 with TRBJ2-1; the D gene is possibly TRBD2 (6 bases). Germline CDR1 is SGHAT and CDR2 is FQDESV (reference sequence). V was pared by 2 bases and J by 6 bases, with 17 bases between. The CDR3 is 16 residues long. The CDR3 DNA is TGTGCCAGCAGCTTACCTCTCCTAGCGAGTTGCAATGAGCAGTTCTTC. Protein sequence: CASSLPLLASCNEQFF.

The J gene is TRBJ2-3, the V gene TRBV2; D is possibly TRBD2 (7 bases). Germline V gene data show CDR1 as SNHLY and CDR2 as FYNNEI. This CDR3 region has 14 residues. V lost 7 bases and J 3 bases, leaving 14 bases between the germline ends. CDR3 nucleotide sequence: TGTGCCAGCAAAGAGAGGGGGGGTACAGATACGCAGTATTTT. It encodes CASKERGGTDTQYF.

This clonotype appeared many times. The rearrangement joins TRBV6-1 to TRBJ1-1, with 8 bases matching TRBD1. The V and J ends lost 11 bases and 1 base, in that order; junction bases with no gene match: 12. The CDR3 is 15 residues long. Germline values: CDR1 MNHNS, CDR2 SASEGT. CDR3 loop: CALGGQEIGNTEAFF. The CDR3 bases are TGTGCCCTCGGGGGACAGGAGATTGGGAACACTGAAGCTTTCTTT.

This clonotype occurred a few times. The chain has TRBV7-6 and TRBJ2-3; 8 nucleotides line up with TRBD2. Germline CDR1 SGHVS, CDR2 FNYEAQ. With V trimmed by 5 bases and J by 2 bases, 6 bases remained unmatched. This CDR3 comprises 15 residues. CDR3 amino acids: CASSMLAGFTDTQYF. CDR3 bases: TGTGCCAGCAGCATGCTAGCGGGCTTCACAGATACGCAGTATTTT. The variable domain in full, completed from reference TRBV7-6 and TRBJ2-3, reads GAGVSQSPRYKVTKRGQDVALRCDPISGHVSLYWYRQALGQGPEFLTYFNYEAQQDKSGLPNDRFSAERPEGSISTLTIQRTEQRDSAMYRCASSMLAGFTDTQYFGPGTRLTVL.

The chain links TRBV7-9 to TRBJ2-5; D is possibly TRBD2 (6 bases). The V gene's germline CDR1 is SEHNR and CDR2 FQNEAQ (reference sequence). CDR3 length equals 13 residues. V lost 4 bases and J lost 3, with 9 bases in between. The CDR3 DNA sequence: TGTGCCAGCAGCTGGGGGGAAGAAGAGACCCAGTACTTC. Protein sequence: CASSWGEEETQYF.

In nucleotides, the CDR3 is TGTGCCAGCAGTTTGGTGGGGGCTAACACCGGGGAGCTGTTTTTT. The encoded protein is CASSLVGANTGELFF. The gene calls are TRBV28 and TRBJ2-2; the D gene is possibly TRBD1 (6 bases). With 3 bases removed from V and 2 bases from J, the gap between germline ends came to 10 bases. This CDR3 spans 15 amino acids. Germline assignment: CDR1 MDHEN and CDR2 SYDVKM.

This chain links TRBV25-1 with TRBJ2-1, with 10 bases that match TRBD2. CDR1 is MGHDK, CDR2 SYGVNS, per germline. The CDR3 consists of 16 residues. Unmatched junction bases numbered 14, after V lost 6 bases and J lost 9 bases. The chain's CDR3 is CASRTRASGSVSEQFF. CDR3 nucleotides: TGTGCCAGCAGGACCCGGGCTAGCGGGAGTGTAAGTGAGCAGTTCTTC.

The V gene is TRBV7-2, the J gene TRBJ2-2; D may be TRBD1 (6 bases). Germline CDR1 and CDR2: SGHTA and FQGNSA. Trimming stripped 5 bases from V and 0 bases from J, with 13 bases between. The CDR3 length is 16 residues. CDR3 in DNA: TGTGCCAGCAGCCCAGATCGGACAGCGAACACCGGGGAGCTGTTTTTT. It translates to CASSPDRTANTGELFF. Full variable domain (remainder filled in from reference TRBV7-2 and TRBJ2-2): GAGVSQSPSNKVTEKGKDVELRCDPISGHTALYWYRQSLGQGLEFLIYFQGNSAPDKSGLPSDRFSAERTGGSVSTLTIQRTQQEDSAVYLCASSPDRTANTGELFFGEGSRLTVL.

The chain has TRBV20-1 and TRBJ2-5, with 9 bases identical to TRBD1. Germline trimming cut 7 bases from V and 4 bases from J; bases unmatched to any gene: 13. The CDR3 totals 15 residues. From germline, CDR1 is DFQATT and CDR2 SNEGSKA (reference sequence). CDR3 DNA: TGCAGTGTTCGGGTAGGGGACAGGGATTTAGAGACCCAGTACTTC. Its translation: CSVRVGDRDLETQYF.

CDR3 protein: CSARDLGRLGGYTF. CDR3 nucleotide sequence: TGCAGTGCTAGAGATCTCGGGCGCTTGGGGGGCTACACCTTC. This chain connects TRBV20-1 to TRBJ1-2, with no clear D. V was cut by 0 bases and J by 8 bases, with 16 bases left in between. The V gene's germline CDR1 is DFQATT and CDR2 SNEGSKA (reference sequence). The CDR3 spans 14 residues.